Here is one T cell receptor (beta chain) with its context. As originally analysed: The authors estimated nucleated cell counts from reference gene primer amplification. Profiling relied on immunoSEQ multiplex PCR, and the TCRdb table lists in-frame clones only, not all of them. Clonal size and the V and J genes are those of that table, whereas D and trimming came from the DNA. The sample lists fewer than 350,000 clones, roughly 93% seen once, with 2% to 2.5% in the top ten. The source of the sample is a study of blood T cell repertoires in COVID-19. Study details: Acute and convalescent COVID-19 samples came from the United States, Italy and Spain. The cDNA or gDNA used as material had been derived from T cells, B-cell-depleted T cells, or PBMCs.

Which cohort a participant joined came from the clinical history participants gave. Sequencing used PBMCs or T cells enriched from blood (not recorded which). The sequence came from a middle-aged woman with acute COVID-19.

The CDR3 loop reads CASSPSGSYNEQFF. Written as DNA, the CDR3 is TGTGCCAGCAGCCCGAGCGGGTCCTACAATGAGCAGTTCTTC. V is TRBV9 and J is TRBJ2-1, with a tentative D call TRBD2 (6 bases). Trimming stripped 4 bases from V and 1 base from J, with 9 bases between. Germline CDR1 reads SGDLS; CDR2 reads YYNGEE. The CDR3 length is 14 residues.